The present TCR beta chain was sequenced within a study of OX40 agonist ivuxolimab in advanced cancers. With respect to the entire study: Ivuxolimab, which targeted the costimulatory receptor OX40 (CD134), was an agonistic, fully human IgG2 monoclonal antibody. Intravenous ivuxolimab was administered to patients every 2 weeks at six dose levels: 0.01, 0.1, 0.3, 1.5, 3 and 10 mg/kg. Peripheral TCRbeta sequencing was intended to test whether TCR sequence diversity was altered and clonal T-cell expansion was caused by ivuxolimab. Among the approximately 54 dose-escalation patients, about 20 had hepatocellular carcinoma, approximately 15 melanoma, 9 renal cell carcinoma and 9 head and neck cancer. The paper reports the monotherapy dose-escalation portion (N of about 56 patients) of the phase I ivuxolimab trial. Prior anti-PD-1, anti-PD-L1 or anti-CTLA-4 therapy was permitted, and approximately 42% of dose-escalation patients had received checkpoint inhibitors. Partial responses occurred in three dose-escalation patients: two with cutaneous melanoma and one with hepatocellular carcinoma. In the dose-escalation cohort, 75% to 85% of patients were male, and the mean age was roughly 60 years with a range of about 20 to 90.

The CDR3 covers 15 residues, taking in both the cysteine and the phenylalanine. The CDR3 DNA has 45 bases and is translated from base 1. The germline V gene (reference sequence) supplies CDR1 SGHNT and CDR2 YYREEE. V and J are truncated by 5 bases and 2 bases respectively, leaving an intervening sequence of 13 bases. Patients with autoimmune disease history or receiving systemic immunosuppression were excluded from the trial. In every dose cohort, peripheral blood was drawn for TCR sequencing at baseline, cycle 4 day 1, and cycle 7 day 1. The samples were taken from a phase I, first-in-human, multicenter, open-label dose-escalation trial of ivuxolimab. Adults with locally advanced or metastatic melanoma, renal cell, hepatocellular, or head and neck squamous cell carcinoma were enrolled in the trial. Before TCR sequencing, CD4+ and CD8+ T cells were separately sorted from peripheral blood. As for this clone: The antigen this receptor binds is unknown. No per-base quality is available; no much larger clone lies one base away.

Genomic DNA was isolated from the sorted cells so that the TCRbeta CDR3 region could be sequenced. TCRbeta CDR3 regions were sequenced using the immunoSEQ Assay. TCRdb took over this immuneACCESS table, retaining in-frame rearrangements with V and J assigned. Such tables are incomplete; in checked studies, under half of the missing clones stem from an unresolved V gene, and the remainder is unexplained. The sample includes about 96,000 clones, with about 90% observed a single time. The top ten clones comprise 1.5% to 2% of the sample. The full study reports these points: Low levels of normalized T-cell clonal expansion were also seen in some patients who did not respond. In the 0.1-3.0 mg/kg groups, partial responders had among the lowest normalized peripheral clonal expansion, particularly in CD8+ T cells. Antigen specificity was not determined for the clonally expanded peripheral T cells. After ivuxolimab, CD8+ T cells had more expanded clones than CD4+ T cells on average. At doses from 0.1 to 3.0 mg/kg, clonal expansion was seen in both CD4+ and CD8+ blood T cells between baseline and week 6.

The material was CD4+ or CD8+ T cells sorted from blood, obtained in a trial of the OX40 agonist ivuxolimab. This TCR derives from an adult with an advanced solid tumor such as melanoma, head and neck, liver or kidney cancer. The rearrangement combines TRBV5-4 with TRBJ2-2; matching of 5 bases hints at TRBD2 as the D gene. The CDR3 region: CASSSKTGNTGELFF. The DNA reads TGTGCCAGCAGTTCGAAAACGGGAAACACCGGGGAGCTGTTTTTT. Reference TRBV5-4 and TRBJ2-2 genes cover what lies past the CDR3, so the full variable domain is ETGVTQSPTHLIKTRGQQVTLRCSSQSGHNTVSWYQQALGQGPQFIFQYYREEENGRGNFPPRFSGLQFPNYSSELNVNALELDDSALYLCASSSKTGNTGELFFGEGSRLTVL.